These T cell receptor beta chains were read from a single sample in a study of blood T cell repertoires in COVID-19. Profiled with immunoSEQ multiplex PCR; TCRdb holds only in-frame clones, not every one. The sample records 270,000 or so clones, approximately 88% being singletons. The material sequenced was PBMCs or T cells enriched from blood (not recorded which). The receptors derive from a middle-aged woman with acute COVID-19. CDR3s include the opening cysteine and the closing phenylalanine or tryptophan. A D gene is named only where the DNA matches it firmly. Some rows mark clone size as missing; the rest say once, few, many or name a class of expanded clone.

once	NA	TRBV30	TRBJ2-3	CASSLAAADTQYF	TGTGCCTCCTCCTTGGCAGCGGCAGATACGCAGTATTTT
NA	TRBD1	TRBV27	TRBJ1-2	CASSFDRERGYTF	TGTGCCAGCAGTTTTGACAGGGAAAGGGGCTACACCTTC
NA	NA	TRBV27	TRBJ1-5	CASSLSRVAQPQHF	TGTGCCAGCAGTTTATCTCGGGTGGCTCAGCCCCAGCATTTT
NA	NA	TRBV4-1	TRBJ2-7	CASSQGSRGTYEQYF	TGCGCCAGCAGCCAAGGGTCTAGGGGTACGTACGAGCAGTACTTC
once	NA	TRBV20-1	TRBJ2-5	CSASRRVQETQYF	TGCAGTGCTAGTCGGCGGGTACAAGAGACCCAGTACTTC
NA	NA	TRBV9	TRBJ1-4	CASSVAAGQDEKLFF	TGTGCCAGCAGCGTAGCTGCAGGGCAGGATGAAAAACTGTTTTTT
few	NA	TRBV24-1	TRBJ1-2	CATSDRRTEGYTF	TGTGCCACCAGTGACCGAAGGACAGAGGGCTACACCTTC
NA	TRBD1	TRBV19	TRBJ1-5	CASMGQGSSNQPQHF	TGTGCCAGTATGGGACAGGGGTCGAGCAATCAGCCCCAGCATTTT
NA	NA	TRBV10-3	TRBJ1-1	CALAAAAGTEAFF	TGTGCCCTCGCCGCAGCGGCGGGCACTGAAGCTTTCTTT
once	NA	TRBV5-1	TRBJ1-2	CASSYGTAEEEHGYTF	TGCGCCAGCAGTTACGGAACCGCAGAGGAAGAGCATGGCTACACCTTC
NA	TRBD2	TRBV7-3	TRBJ2-1	CASSLTGLAGAVEQFF	TGTGCCAGCAGCTTAACCGGGTTAGCGGGAGCGGTTGAGCAGTTCTTC
NA	TRBD2	TRBV3-1/TRBV3-2	TRBJ2-7	CASSHGGGTSYEQYF	TGTGCCAGCAGCCATGGGGGGGGAACTTCCTACGAGCAGTACTTC
NA	TRBD1	TRBV4-3	TRBJ2-5	CASSQEMGTGQETQYF	TGCGCCAGCAGCCAAGAGATGGGGACAGGCCAAGAGACCCAGTACTTC
NA	TRBD2	TRBV7-9	TRBJ2-1	CASSFTSAPVSYNEQFF	TGTGCCAGCAGCTTTACTAGCGCCCCGGTGTCTTACAATGAGCAGTTCTTC
NA	NA	TRBV5-1	TRBJ1-2	CASGQDSHYGYTF	TGCGCCAGCGGCCAGGACTCCCACTATGGCTACACCTTC
NA	TRBD2	TRBV9	TRBJ2-1	CASSVSGGRDYNEQFF	TGTGCCAGCAGCGTATCGGGCGGGAGGGACTACAATGAGCAGTTCTTC
NA	NA	TRBV25-1	TRBJ1-1	CASSDRNTEAFF	TGTGCCAGCAGTGATAGGAACACTGAAGCTTTCTTT
NA	NA	TRBV7-8	TRBJ2-5	CASSRGLQETQYF	TGTGCCAGCAGCCGGGGGCTCCAAGAGACCCAGTACTTC
NA	NA	TRBV13	TRBJ2-1	CASSLGLSYNEQFF	TGTGCCAGCAGCTTAGGTCTCTCCTACAATGAGCAGTTCTTC
NA	NA	TRBV6-5	TRBJ2-1	CASRPPPSDEQFF	TGTGCCAGCAGACCTCCTCCTTCGGATGAGCAGTTCTTC
few	NA	TRBV11-2	TRBJ1-1	CASSQDRNTEAFF	TGTGCCAGCAGTCAGGACAGGAACACTGAAGCTTTCTTT
NA	NA	TRBV7-2	TRBJ1-5	CASSLGEWSNQPQHF	TGTGCCAGCAGCTTAGGAGAGTGGAGCAATCAGCCCCAGCATTTT
NA	NA	TRBV9	TRBJ2-3	CASSYRIGSGDTQYF	TGTGCCAGCAGCTACAGAATCGGGAGCGGAGATACGCAGTATTTT
NA	NA	TRBV3-1/TRBV3-2	TRBJ1-1	CASSQAGSTEAFF	TGTGCCAGCAGCCAAGCCGGGAGCACTGAAGCTTTCTTT
NA	NA	TRBV11-2	TRBJ1-6	CASSRSGSPLHF	TGTGCCAGCAGCCGCTCGGGATCACCCCTCCACTTT
NA	TRBD1	TRBV7-3	TRBJ2-2	CASSLLGQGDPGELFF	TGTGCCAGCAGCCTACTGGGACAGGGTGATCCCGGGGAGCTGTTTTTT
NA	NA	TRBV27	TRBJ2-1	CASSFYTPHTDEQFF	TGTGCCAGCAGTTTCTATACTCCCCATACGGATGAGCAGTTCTTC
NA	TRBD1	TRBV24-1	TRBJ1-2	CATSINDRGWGYTF	TGTGCCACCAGCATTAACGACAGGGGCTGGGGCTACACCTTC
NA	NA	TRBV28	TRBJ1-1	CASSLGAEHMNTEAFF	TGTGCCAGCAGTTTAGGGGCCGAACACATGAACACTGAAGCTTTCTTT
NA	NA	TRBV7-2	TRBJ1-2	CASSSAQAFYGYTF	TGTGCCAGCAGCTCAGCCCAGGCCTTCTATGGCTACACCTTC
NA	NA	TRBV5-4	TRBJ1-2	CASGVQGNYGYTF	TGTGCCAGCGGGGTTCAGGGTAACTATGGCTACACCTTC
NA	NA	TRBV12-3/TRBV12-4	TRBJ1-2	CASSFGTTYGYTF	TGTGCCAGCAGTTTTGGCACCACCTATGGCTACACCTTC
NA	TRBD1	TRBV29-1	TRBJ1-1	CSVRAVQGAGDAFF	TGCAGCGTTCGTGCGGTTCAGGGGGCGGGGGACGCTTTCTTT
once	NA	TRBV3-1/TRBV3-2	TRBJ2-3	CASSQVLRISADTQYF	TGTGCCAGCAGCCAAGTGCTGCGAATTTCCGCAGATACGCAGTATTTT
NA	TRBD1	TRBV3-1/TRBV3-2	TRBJ1-1	CASSRGQGDTEAFF	TGTGCCAGCAGCCGCGGACAGGGGGACACTGAAGCTTTCTTT
once	NA	TRBV19	TRBJ1-2	CASSIDRAPNYGYTF	TGTGCCAGTAGTATAGACAGGGCCCCTAACTATGGCTACACCTTC
NA	TRBD2	TRBV3-1/TRBV3-2	TRBJ2-1	CASSHGTSDGEQFF	TGTGCCAGCAGCCACGGGACTAGCGATGGGGAGCAGTTCTTC